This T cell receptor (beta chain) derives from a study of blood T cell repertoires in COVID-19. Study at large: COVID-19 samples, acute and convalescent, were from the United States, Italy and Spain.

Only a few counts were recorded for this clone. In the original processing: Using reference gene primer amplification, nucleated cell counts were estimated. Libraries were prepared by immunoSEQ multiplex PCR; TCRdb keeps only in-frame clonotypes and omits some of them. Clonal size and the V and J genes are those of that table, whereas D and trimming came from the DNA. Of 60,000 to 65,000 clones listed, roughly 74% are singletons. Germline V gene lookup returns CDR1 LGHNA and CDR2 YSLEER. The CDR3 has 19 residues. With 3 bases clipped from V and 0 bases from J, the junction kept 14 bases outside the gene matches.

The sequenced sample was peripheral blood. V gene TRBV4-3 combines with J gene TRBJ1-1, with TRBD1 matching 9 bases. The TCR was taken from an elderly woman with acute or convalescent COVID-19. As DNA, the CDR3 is TGCGCCAGCAGCCAGTTACAGGGGGCGGGCCTGAGTGTGAACACTGAAGCTTTCTTT. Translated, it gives CASSQLQGAGLSVNTEAFF.